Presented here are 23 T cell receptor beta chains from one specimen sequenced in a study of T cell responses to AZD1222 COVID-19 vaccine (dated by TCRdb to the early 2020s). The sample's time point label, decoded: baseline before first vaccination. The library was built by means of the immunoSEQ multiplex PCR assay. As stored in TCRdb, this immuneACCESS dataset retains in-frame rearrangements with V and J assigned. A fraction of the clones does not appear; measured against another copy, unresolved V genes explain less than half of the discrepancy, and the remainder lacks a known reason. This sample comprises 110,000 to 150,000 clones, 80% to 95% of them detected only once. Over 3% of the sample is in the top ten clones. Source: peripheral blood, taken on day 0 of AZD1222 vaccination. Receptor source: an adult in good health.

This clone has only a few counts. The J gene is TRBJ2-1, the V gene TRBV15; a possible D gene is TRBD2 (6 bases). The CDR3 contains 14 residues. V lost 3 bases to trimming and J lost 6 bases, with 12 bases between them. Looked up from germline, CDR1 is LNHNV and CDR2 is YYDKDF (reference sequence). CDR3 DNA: TGTGCCACCAGCAGTTTTGGGGGGTCCAATGAGCAGTTCTTC. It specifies CATSSFGGSNEQFF.

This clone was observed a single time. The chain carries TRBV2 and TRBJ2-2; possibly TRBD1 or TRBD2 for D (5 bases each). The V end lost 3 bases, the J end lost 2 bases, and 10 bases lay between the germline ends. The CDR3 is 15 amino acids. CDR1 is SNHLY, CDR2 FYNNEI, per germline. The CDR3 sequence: CASSDGTGNTGELFF. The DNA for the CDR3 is TGTGCCAGCAGTGATGGGACCGGTAACACCGGGGAGCTGTTTTTT.

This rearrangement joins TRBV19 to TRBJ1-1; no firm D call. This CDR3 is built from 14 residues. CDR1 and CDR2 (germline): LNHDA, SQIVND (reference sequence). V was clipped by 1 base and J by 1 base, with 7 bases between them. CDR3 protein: CASSIGRENTEAFF. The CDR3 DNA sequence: TGTGCCAGTAGTATAGGTAGGGAGAACACTGAAGCTTTCTTT.

As DNA, the CDR3 is TGCGCCAGCAGCCATCCTCACGGCTACGAGCAGTACTTC. Translated: CASSHPHGYEQYF. The chain has TRBV4-1 and TRBJ2-7; D is unresolved. The CDR3 is 13 residues long. Germline V lookup: CDR1 MGHRA, CDR2 YSYEKL. V lost 3 bases, J lost 3 bases, and 9 bases lay in between.

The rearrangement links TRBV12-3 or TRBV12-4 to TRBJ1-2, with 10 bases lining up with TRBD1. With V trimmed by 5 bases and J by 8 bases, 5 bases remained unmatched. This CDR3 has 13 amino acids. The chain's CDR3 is CASSLTGGLGYTF. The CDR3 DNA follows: TGTGCCAGCAGTCTGACAGGGGGCTTGGGCTACACCTTC.

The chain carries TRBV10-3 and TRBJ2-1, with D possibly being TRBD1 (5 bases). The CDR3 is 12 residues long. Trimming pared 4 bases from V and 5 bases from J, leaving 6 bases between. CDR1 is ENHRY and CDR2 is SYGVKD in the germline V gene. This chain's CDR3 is CAISARDNEQFF. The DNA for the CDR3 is TGTGCCATCAGTGCCAGGGACAATGAGCAGTTCTTC.

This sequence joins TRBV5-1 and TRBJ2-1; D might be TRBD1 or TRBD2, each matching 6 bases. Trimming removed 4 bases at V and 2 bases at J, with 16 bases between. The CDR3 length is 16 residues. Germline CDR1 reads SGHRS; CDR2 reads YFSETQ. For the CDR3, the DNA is TGCGCCAGCAGCCCGATACAGGGAGGCGCCTACAATGAGCAGTTCTTC. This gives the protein CASSPIQGGAYNEQFF.

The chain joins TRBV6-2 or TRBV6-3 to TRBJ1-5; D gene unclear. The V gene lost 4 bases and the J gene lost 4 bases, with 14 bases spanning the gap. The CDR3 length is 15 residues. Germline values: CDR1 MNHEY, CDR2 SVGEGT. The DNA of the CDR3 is TGTGCCAGCAGTTCGGAACGCCGGGGTAATCAGCCCCAGCATTTT. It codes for CASSSERRGNQPQHF.

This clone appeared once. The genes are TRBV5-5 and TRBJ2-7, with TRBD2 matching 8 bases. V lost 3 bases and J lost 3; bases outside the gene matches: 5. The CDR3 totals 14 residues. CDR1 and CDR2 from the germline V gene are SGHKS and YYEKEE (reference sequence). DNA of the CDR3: TGTGCCAGCAGCTACTCGGGACTAGTCTACGAGCAGTACTTC. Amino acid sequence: CASSYSGLVYEQYF.

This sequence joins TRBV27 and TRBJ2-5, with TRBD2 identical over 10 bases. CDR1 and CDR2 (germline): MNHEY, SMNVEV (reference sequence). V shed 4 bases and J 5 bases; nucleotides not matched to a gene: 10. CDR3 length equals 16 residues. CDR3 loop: CASSSLAGVRHETQYF. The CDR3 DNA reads TGTGCCAGCAGTTCCCTAGCGGGAGTGAGGCATGAGACCCAGTACTTC.

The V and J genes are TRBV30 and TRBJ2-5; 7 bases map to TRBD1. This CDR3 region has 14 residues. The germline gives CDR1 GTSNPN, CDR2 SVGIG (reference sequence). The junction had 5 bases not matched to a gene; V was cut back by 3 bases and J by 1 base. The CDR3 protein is CAWSRDSLQETQYF. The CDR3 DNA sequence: TGTGCCTGGAGCCGGGACAGCCTCCAAGAGACCCAGTACTTC.

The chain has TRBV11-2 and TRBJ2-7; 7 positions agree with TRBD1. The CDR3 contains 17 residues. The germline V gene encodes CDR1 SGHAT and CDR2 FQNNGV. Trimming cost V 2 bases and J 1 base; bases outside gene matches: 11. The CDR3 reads CASSLKGGRQGSYEQYF. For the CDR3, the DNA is TGTGCCAGCAGCTTAAAGGGTGGTAGACAGGGTTCCTACGAGCAGTACTTC. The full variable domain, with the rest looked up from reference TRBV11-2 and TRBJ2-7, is EAGVAQSPRYKIIEKRQSVAFWCNPISGHATLYWYQQILGQGPKLLIQFQNNGVVDDSQLPKDRFSAERLKGVDSTLKIQPAKLEDSAVYLCASSLKGGRQGSYEQYFGPGTRLTVT.

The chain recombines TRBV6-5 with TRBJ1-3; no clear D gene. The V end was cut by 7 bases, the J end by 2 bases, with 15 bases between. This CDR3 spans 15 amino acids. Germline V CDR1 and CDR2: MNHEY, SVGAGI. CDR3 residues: CASTPLSRTGNTIYF. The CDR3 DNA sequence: TGTGCCAGCACCCCGCTGAGTCGGACTGGAAACACCATATATTTT.

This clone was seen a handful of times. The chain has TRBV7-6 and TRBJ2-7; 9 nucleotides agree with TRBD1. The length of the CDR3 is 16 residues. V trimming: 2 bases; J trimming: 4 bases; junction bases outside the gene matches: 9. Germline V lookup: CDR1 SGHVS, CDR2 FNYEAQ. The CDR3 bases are TGTGCCAGCAGCTTACTCTCCGGGACAGGGAGATACGAGCAGTACTTC. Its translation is CASSLLSGTGRYEQYF.

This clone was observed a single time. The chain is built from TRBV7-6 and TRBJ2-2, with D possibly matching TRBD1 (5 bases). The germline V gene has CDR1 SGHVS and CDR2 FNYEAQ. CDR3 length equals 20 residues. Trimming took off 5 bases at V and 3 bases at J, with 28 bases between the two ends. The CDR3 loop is CASSLRELPVRGGDTGELFF. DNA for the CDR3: TGTGCCAGCAGCCTTAGGGAACTACCAGTTAGGGGTGGCGACACCGGGGAGCTGTTTTTT.

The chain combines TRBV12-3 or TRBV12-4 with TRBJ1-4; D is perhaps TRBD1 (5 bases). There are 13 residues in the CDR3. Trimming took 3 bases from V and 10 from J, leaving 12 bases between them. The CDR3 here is CASSFWGLGKLFF. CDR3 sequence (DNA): TGTGCCAGCAGTTTTTGGGGGTTGGGAAAACTGTTTTTT.

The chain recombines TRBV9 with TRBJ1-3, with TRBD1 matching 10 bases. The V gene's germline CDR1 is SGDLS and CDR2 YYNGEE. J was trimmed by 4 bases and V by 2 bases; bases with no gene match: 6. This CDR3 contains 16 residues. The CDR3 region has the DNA TGTGCCAGCAGCGTTGGGACAGGGGTTTCCGGAAACACCATATATTTT. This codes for CASSVGTGVSGNTIYF.

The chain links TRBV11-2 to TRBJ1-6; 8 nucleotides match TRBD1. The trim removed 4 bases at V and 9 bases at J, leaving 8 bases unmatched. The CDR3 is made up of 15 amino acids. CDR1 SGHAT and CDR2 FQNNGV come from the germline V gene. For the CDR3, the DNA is TGTGCCAGCAGCTCTAGGACAGGGCGAGGTTCACCCCTCCACTTT. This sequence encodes CASSSRTGRGSPLHF.

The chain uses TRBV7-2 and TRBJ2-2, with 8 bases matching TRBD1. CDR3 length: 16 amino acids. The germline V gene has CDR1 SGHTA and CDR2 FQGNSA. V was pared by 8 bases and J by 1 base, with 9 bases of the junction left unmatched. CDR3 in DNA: TGTGCCAGCCCAGCCATCGACAGGGGGAACACCGGGGAGCTGTTTTTT. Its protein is CASPAIDRGNTGELFF.

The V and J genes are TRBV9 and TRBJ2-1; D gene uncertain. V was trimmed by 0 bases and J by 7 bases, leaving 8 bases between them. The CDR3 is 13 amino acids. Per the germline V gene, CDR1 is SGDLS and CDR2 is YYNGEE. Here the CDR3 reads CASSVGVGNEQFF. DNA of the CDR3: TGTGCCAGCAGCGTAGGGGTGGGTAATGAGCAGTTCTTC.

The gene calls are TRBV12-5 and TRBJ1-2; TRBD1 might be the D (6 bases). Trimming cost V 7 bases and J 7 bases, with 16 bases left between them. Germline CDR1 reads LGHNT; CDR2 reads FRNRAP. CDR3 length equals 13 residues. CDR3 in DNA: TGTGCTAGTGCCAGGGGCGGATTTTTTGGCTACACCTTC. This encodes CASARGGFFGYTF. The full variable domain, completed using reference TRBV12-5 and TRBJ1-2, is DARVTQTPRHKVTEMGQEVTMRCQPILGHNTVFWYRQTMMQGLELLAYFRNRAPLDDSGMPKDRFSAEMPDATLATLKIQPSEPRDSAVYFCASARGGFFGYTFGSGTRLTVV.

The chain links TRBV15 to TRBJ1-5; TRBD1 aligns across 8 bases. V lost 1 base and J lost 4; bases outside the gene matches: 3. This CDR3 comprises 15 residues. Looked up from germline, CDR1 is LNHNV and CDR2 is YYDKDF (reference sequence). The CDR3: CATSRGTGLNQPQHF. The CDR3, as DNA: TGTGCCACCAGCAGAGGGACAGGGCTAAATCAGCCCCAGCATTTT.

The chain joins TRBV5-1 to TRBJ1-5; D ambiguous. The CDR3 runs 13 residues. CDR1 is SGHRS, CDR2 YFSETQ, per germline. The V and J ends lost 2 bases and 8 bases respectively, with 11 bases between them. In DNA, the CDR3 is TGCGCCAGCAGCTTCGGGTCCGGGGAGCCCCAGCATTTT. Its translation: CASSFGSGEPQHF.